Each of the 15 T cell receptor beta chains below was sequenced from the same sample in a study of beta chain features in type 1 diabetes. TCRB transcripts that were expressed got sequenced, as all of the isolated RNA had been reverse transcribed. Method: immunoSEQ multiplex PCR; TCRdb's copy keeps in-frame clones and lacks some. The sample includes 250,000 to 350,000 clones, about 11% of them seen just once. Sequencing was performed on naive CD4+ T cells from blood. The receptor set was obtained from a woman in her 30s in good health.

CDR3 in amino acids: CASSQVSAYEQYF. The CDR3 DNA reads TGTGCCAGCAGCCAAGTTTCAGCCTACGAGCAGTACTTC. This chain uses TRBV14 with TRBJ2-7; D not resolved. The CDR3 spans 13 residues. V lost 1 base and J 2 bases, leaving 6 bases between the germline ends. Germline loops: CDR1 SGHDN, CDR2 FVKESK. The full variable domain, with the rest looked up from reference TRBV14 and TRBJ2-7, is EAGVTQFPSHSVIEKGQTVTLRCDPISGHDNLYWYRRVMGKEIKFLLHFVKESKQDESGMPNNRFLAERTGGTYSTLKVQPAELEDSGVYFCASSQVSAYEQYFGPGTRLTVT.

This chain uses TRBV18 with TRBJ2-1, with 7 bases lining up with TRBD1. This CDR3 region has 16 residues. Germline CDR1 is KGHSH and CDR2 is LQKENI. The trim removed 5 bases at V and 4 bases at J, leaving 11 bases unmatched. Here the CDR3 reads CASSLISGQTYNEQFF. The CDR3 DNA follows: TGTGCCAGCTCATTAATTTCGGGACAGACATACAATGAGCAGTTCTTC. Drawing the rest from reference TRBV18 and TRBJ2-1, the complete variable domain is NAGVMQNPRHLVRRRGQEARLRCSPMKGHSHVYWYRQLPEEGLKFMVYLQKENIIDESGMPKERFSAEFPKEGPSILRIQQVVRGDSAAYFCASSLISGQTYNEQFFGPGTRLTVL.

In its sample, this clone was seen a few times. V usage is TRBV10-2 and J usage is TRBJ2-1; 14 bases map to TRBD2. V shed 7 bases and J 8 bases; nucleotides not matched to a gene: 7. This CDR3 spans 15 amino acids. The germline gives CDR1 WSHSY, CDR2 SAAADI. The CDR3 is CASTAGTSGSYEQFF. The CDR3 coding sequence is TGCGCCAGCACCGCCGGGACTAGCGGGAGCTATGAGCAGTTCTTC.

This clone was observed a handful of times. V is TRBV7-2 and J is TRBJ2-7, with TRBD2 matching over 10 bases. Per germline, CDR1 SGHTA and CDR2 FQGNSA. The junction had 7 bases not matched to a gene; V was cut back by 0 bases and J by 8 bases. The CDR3 is 15 amino acids. The CDR3 sequence is CASSLAASGSSQQYF. DNA of the CDR3: TGTGCCAGCAGCTTAGCGGCTAGCGGGAGTTCCCAGCAGTACTTC. Based on the CDR3 plus reference TRBV7-2 and TRBJ2-7, the full variable domain is GAGVSQSPSNKVTEKGKDVELRCDPISGHTALYWYRQSLGQGLEFLIYFQGNSAPDKSGLPSDRFSAERTGGSVSTLTIQRTQQEDSAVYLCASSLAASGSSQQYFGPGTRLTVT.

This chain uses TRBV9 with TRBJ2-1; a weak D match, TRBD2 (6 bases). This CDR3 contains 15 residues. Trimming left V 0 bases short and J 5 bases short, with 12 bases between. Germline CDR1 SGDLS, CDR2 YYNGEE. The CDR3 nucleotides are TGTGCCAGCAGCGTAGGGGGACTCCACAACAATGAGCAGTTCTTC. It is translated as CASSVGGLHNNEQFF.

This clone was counted between two and nine times. The gene calls are TRBV2 and TRBJ2-2; D uncertain. Trimming pared 3 bases from V and 5 bases from J, leaving 16 bases between. CDR3 size: 16 residues. The germline CDR1 and CDR2 sequences are SNHLY and FYNNEI. The DNA of the CDR3 is TGTGCCAGCAGTGACTTCCCGCCCGGGTTGACCGGGGAGCTGTTTTTT. This gives the protein CASSDFPPGLTGELFF.

This clone turned up a few times. At one end the junction does not follow the germline gene, possibly because of a read error. J is TRBJ2-1 and V is TRBV7-7; a weak D match, TRBD1 (5 bases). Germline V CDR1 and CDR2: SSHAT, FNYEAQ (reference sequence). The CDR3 contains 13 residues. The CDR3 is CASSLAEGDEQFF. The CDR3 DNA follows: TGTGCTAGCAGCTTAGCTGAAGGGGATGAGCAGTTCTTC. Using reference TRBV7-7 and TRBJ2-1 for the parts outside the CDR3, the full variable domain is GAGVSQSPRYKVTKRGQDVTLRCDPISSHATLYWYQQALGQGPEFLTYFNYEAQPDKSGLPSDRFSAERPEGSISTLTIQRTEQRDSAMYRCASSLAEGDEQFFGPGTRLTVL.

The chain employs TRBV30 and TRBJ2-3; 11 nucleotides line up with TRBD2. The CDR3 consists of 16 residues. Germline CDR1 GTSNPN, CDR2 SVGIG (reference sequence). Trimming took 2 bases from V and 4 from J; bases not matched to a gene: 8. CDR3 in amino acids: CAWSPLAGVSPDTQYF. The CDR3 DNA reads TGTGCCTGGAGTCCACTAGCGGGAGTGAGCCCAGATACGCAGTATTTT.

The chain is built from TRBV5-1 and TRBJ2-7; perhaps TRBD2 as D (5 bases). Germline CDR1 reads SGHRS; CDR2 reads YFSETQ. V was cut by 4 bases and J by 6 bases, with 14 bases left in between. This CDR3 is 13 amino acids long. The chain's CDR3 is CASSPSSEFEQYF. CDR3 bases: TGCGCCAGCAGCCCGAGTAGCGAGTTCGAGCAGTACTTC.

There are a few counts of this clone. Other nucleotide sequences in the sample specify the same CDR3. The J gene is TRBJ2-5, the V gene TRBV18; no definite D call. This CDR3 comprises 12 residues. Per the germline V gene, CDR1 is KGHSH and CDR2 is LQKENI. V lost 2 bases and J lost 5, with 6 bases in between. The CDR3 reads CASSPGEETQYF. The CDR3 DNA reads as TGTGCCAGCTCACCAGGAGAGGAGACCCAGTACTTC.

In its sample, this clone was seen a few times. The chain joins TRBV19 to TRBJ2-1; 7 nucleotides align to TRBD2. From germline, CDR1 is LNHDA and CDR2 SQIVND (reference sequence). The CDR3 runs 15 residues. The junction had 6 bases not matched to a gene; V was cut back by 0 bases and J by 7 bases. The CDR3 is CASSIEGLAENEQFF. CDR3 in DNA: TGTGCCAGTAGTATAGAAGGGCTAGCGGAGAATGAGCAGTTCTTC.

This sequence joins TRBV12-5 and TRBJ2-7; 7 bases are shared with TRBD1. The trim removed 2 bases at V and 2 bases at J, leaving 12 bases unmatched. The germline gives CDR1 LGHNT, CDR2 FRNRAP. CDR3 length: 17 residues. This CDR3 reads CASGLPTSGTATYEQYF. DNA of the CDR3: TGTGCTAGTGGTTTGCCAACCTCCGGGACAGCAACCTACGAGCAGTACTTC.

The chain carries TRBV7-2 and TRBJ2-1; D is ambiguous. The CDR3 runs 15 residues. Per germline, CDR1 SGHTA and CDR2 FQGNSA. Between the trimmed V and J ends, which lost 1 base and 0 bases, there was a span of 7 bases. The CDR3, as DNA: TGTGCCAGCAGCTTAGGGGCTCGCTCCTACAATGAGCAGTTCTTC. Protein: CASSLGARSYNEQFF.

This clone was recorded a few times. The junction shows a germline mismatch at one end, possibly a read error. The chain joins TRBV5-1 to TRBJ2-1, with D tentatively TRBD2 (7 bases). The CDR3 consists of 17 residues. Germline V gives CDR1 SGHRS, CDR2 YFSETQ. The CDR3 loop is CASTLGGGLRQYNEQFF. The CDR3 bases are TGCGCCAGCACCTTGGGGGGGGGCCTCCGCCAATACAATGAGCAGTTCTTC.

J is TRBJ2-7 and V is TRBV28; D may be TRBD2 (5 bases). CDR3 length: 15 amino acids. Trimming removed 4 bases from V and 7 bases from J, with 20 bases in between. Germline CDR1 is MDHEN and CDR2 is SYDVKM. CDR3 in DNA: TGTGCCAGCAGTTCCCTCGAGAGGGCCGCGGTAGAGCAGTACTTC. Amino acids: CASSSLERAAVEQYF.